The 8 T cell receptor beta chains reported below all come from one sample, sequenced in a study of siplizumab effects on memory and regulatory T cells. Sequencing was performed with immunoSEQ multiplex PCR; in TCRdb, only in-frame clones are kept and a portion is missing. The sample contains about 75,000 clones, just over 90% of which appear only once. The specimen was CD8+ T cells sorted from blood. The receptors originated from a human donor in good health.

The V call is TRBV7-9, the J call TRBJ2-1, with 7 bases aligning to TRBD2. The CDR3 contains 16 residues. V was clipped by 6 bases and J by 0 bases; unmatched bases: 8. Germline-derived CDR1 and CDR2 are SEHNR and FQNEAQ (reference sequence). As DNA, the CDR3 is TGTGCCAGCAGGCTCGCTCGCGGGGGCTCCTACAATGAGCAGTTCTTC. This encodes CASRLARGGSYNEQFF.

This clone was recorded once. The chain links TRBV5-1 to TRBJ1-2, with 7 bases matching TRBD1. After removal of 5 bases from V and 3 bases from J, the junction contained 4 bases not matched to a gene. Looked up from germline, CDR1 is SGHRS and CDR2 is YFSETQ. This CDR3 contains 13 residues. The CDR3: CASRAGTDYGYTF. In nucleotides, the CDR3 is TGCGCCAGCAGAGCCGGGACAGACTATGGCTACACCTTC.

The chain carries TRBV10-3 and TRBJ2-1; maybe TRBD2 (7 bases). The V gene lost 2 bases and the J gene lost 5 bases, with 16 bases spanning the gap. Germline-derived CDR1 and CDR2 are ENHRY and SYGVKD. This CDR3 is built from 16 residues. The CDR3 sequence is CAISEISRGTHNEQFF. DNA of the CDR3: TGTGCCATCAGTGAGATCTCGCGGGGGACACACAATGAGCAGTTCTTC.

This clone was detected once. V is TRBV27 and J is TRBJ1-4; possibly TRBD1 for D (5 bases). The V gene lost 2 bases and the J gene lost 7 bases, with 8 bases spanning the gap. Germline V gives CDR1 MNHEY, CDR2 SMNVEV (reference sequence). This CDR3 spans 13 amino acids. The CDR3 DNA follows: TGTGCCAGCAGTTTAGGGGGTTCTGAAAAACTGTTTTTT. Amino acid sequence: CASSLGGSEKLFF.

The chain uses TRBV4-3 and TRBJ1-1; TRBD1 matches at 8 bases. From germline, CDR1 is LGHNA and CDR2 YSLEER. This CDR3 contains 15 residues. The V and J ends lost 4 bases and 3 bases, in that order; junction bases with no gene match: 7. CDR3 sequence (DNA): TGCGCCAGCAGCCCGTTTCAGGGGGCCTACACTGAAGCTTTCTTT. This encodes CASSPFQGAYTEAFF.

V usage is TRBV29-1 and J usage is TRBJ2-3; D is possibly TRBD1 (7 bases). Germline lookup yields CDR1 SQVTM and CDR2 ANQGSEA. Trimming removed 6 bases from V and 3 bases from J, with 16 bases in between. The CDR3 extends over 14 amino acids. CDR3 residues: CSVLAAGGTDTQYF. In DNA form, the CDR3 reads TGCAGCGTGCTGGCGGCAGGGGGGACAGATACGCAGTATTTT.

The V and J genes are TRBV21-1 and TRBJ1-6; TRBD1, the table's D call, lacks a check against the DNA. TRBV21-1 is given as a pseudogene. The CDR3 totals 17 residues. CDR3 in DNA: TGTGCCAGCAGCAAAGACAGGGGTGGCTCCTATAATTCACCCCTCCACTTT. Translation: CASSKDRGGSYNSPLHF.

This chain connects TRBV4-1 to TRBJ2-1, with TRBD2 matching 8 bases. Trimming took 1 base from V and 4 from J; bases not matched to a gene: 9. CDR1 is MGHRA and CDR2 is YSYEKL in the germline V gene. The CDR3 loop spans 17 amino acids. CDR3 amino acids: CASSQVPGGGPYNEQFF. In nucleotides, the CDR3 is TGCGCCAGCAGCCAAGTGCCAGGCGGGGGGCCTTACAATGAGCAGTTCTTC.